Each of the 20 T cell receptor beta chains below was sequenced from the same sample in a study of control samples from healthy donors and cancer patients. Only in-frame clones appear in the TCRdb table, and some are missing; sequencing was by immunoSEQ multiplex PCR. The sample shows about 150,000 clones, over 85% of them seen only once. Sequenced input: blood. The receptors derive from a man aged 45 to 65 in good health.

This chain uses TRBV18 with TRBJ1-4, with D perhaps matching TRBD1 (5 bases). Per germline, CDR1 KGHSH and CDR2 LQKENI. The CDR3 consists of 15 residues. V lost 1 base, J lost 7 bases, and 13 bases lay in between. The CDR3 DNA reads TGTGCCAGCTCACCACTACAGGCGACGGGTGAAAAACTGTTTTTT. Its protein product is CASSPLQATGEKLFF.

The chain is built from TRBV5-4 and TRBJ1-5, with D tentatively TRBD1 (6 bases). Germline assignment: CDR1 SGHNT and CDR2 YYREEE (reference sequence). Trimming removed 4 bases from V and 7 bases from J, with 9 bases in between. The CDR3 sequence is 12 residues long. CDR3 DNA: TGTGCCAGCAGCGCCAGGGGCCAGCCCCAGCATTTT. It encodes CASSARGQPQHF.

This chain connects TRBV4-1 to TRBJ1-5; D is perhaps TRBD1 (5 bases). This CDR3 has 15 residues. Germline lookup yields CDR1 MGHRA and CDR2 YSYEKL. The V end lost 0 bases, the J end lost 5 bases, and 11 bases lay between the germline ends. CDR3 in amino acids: CASSQDLGAHQPQHF. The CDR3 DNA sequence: TGCGCCAGCAGCCAAGATCTCGGGGCTCATCAGCCCCAGCATTTT.

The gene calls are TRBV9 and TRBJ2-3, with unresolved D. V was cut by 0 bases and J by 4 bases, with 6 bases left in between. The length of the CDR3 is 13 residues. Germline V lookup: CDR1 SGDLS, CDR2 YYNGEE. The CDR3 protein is CASSVGNADTQYF. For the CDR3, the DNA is TGTGCCAGCAGCGTAGGGAACGCAGATACGCAGTATTTT.

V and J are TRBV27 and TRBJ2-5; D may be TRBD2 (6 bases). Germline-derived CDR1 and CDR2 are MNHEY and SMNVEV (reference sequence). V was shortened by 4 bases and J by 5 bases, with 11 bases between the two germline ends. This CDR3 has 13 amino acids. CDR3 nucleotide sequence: TGTGCCAGCAGTTGGGGGGATGGGGAGACCCAGTACTTC. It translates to CASSWGDGETQYF.

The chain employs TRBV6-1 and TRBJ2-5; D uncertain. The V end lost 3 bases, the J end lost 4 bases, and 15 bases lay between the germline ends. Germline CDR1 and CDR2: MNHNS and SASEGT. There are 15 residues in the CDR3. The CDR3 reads CASSDPVVLGETQYF. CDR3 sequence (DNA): TGTGCCAGCAGTGATCCGGTGGTATTGGGAGAGACCCAGTACTTC.

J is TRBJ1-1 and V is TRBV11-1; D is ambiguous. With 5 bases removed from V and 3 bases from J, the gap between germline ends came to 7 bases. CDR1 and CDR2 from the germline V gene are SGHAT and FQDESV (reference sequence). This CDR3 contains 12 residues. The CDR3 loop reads CASSVRDTEAFF. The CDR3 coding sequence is TGTGCCAGCAGCGTGAGGGACACTGAAGCTTTCTTT.

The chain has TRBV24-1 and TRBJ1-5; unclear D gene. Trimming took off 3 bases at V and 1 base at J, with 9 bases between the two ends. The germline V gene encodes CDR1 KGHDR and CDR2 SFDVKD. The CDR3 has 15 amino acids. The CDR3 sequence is CATSDNSWSNQPQHF. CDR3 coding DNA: TGTGCCACCAGTGATAATTCCTGGAGCAATCAGCCCCAGCATTTT.

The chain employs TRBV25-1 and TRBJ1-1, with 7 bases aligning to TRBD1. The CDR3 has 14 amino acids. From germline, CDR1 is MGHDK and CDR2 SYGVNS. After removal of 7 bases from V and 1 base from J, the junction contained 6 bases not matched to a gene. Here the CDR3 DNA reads TGTGCCAGCAAGTCGACAGGGACGAACACTGAAGCTTTCTTT. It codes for CASKSTGTNTEAFF.

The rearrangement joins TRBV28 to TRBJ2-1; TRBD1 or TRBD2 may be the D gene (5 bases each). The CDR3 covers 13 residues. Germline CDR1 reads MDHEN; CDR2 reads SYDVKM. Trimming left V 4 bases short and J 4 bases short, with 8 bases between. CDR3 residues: CASSWDRYNEQFF. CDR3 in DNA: TGTGCCAGCAGTTGGGACCGTTACAATGAGCAGTTCTTC.

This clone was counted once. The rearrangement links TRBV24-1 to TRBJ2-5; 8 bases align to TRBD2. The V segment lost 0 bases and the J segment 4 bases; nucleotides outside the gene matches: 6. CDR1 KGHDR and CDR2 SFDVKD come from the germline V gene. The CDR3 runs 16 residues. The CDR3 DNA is TGTGCCACCAGTGATTTGAAGGCAGCGGGAGCAGAGACCCAGTACTTC. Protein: CATSDLKAAGAETQYF.

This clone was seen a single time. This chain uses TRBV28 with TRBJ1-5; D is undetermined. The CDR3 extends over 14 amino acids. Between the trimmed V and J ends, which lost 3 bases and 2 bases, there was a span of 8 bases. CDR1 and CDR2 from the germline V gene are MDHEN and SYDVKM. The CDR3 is CASSFGVGNQPQHF. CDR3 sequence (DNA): TGTGCCAGCAGTTTCGGGGTGGGCAATCAGCCCCAGCATTTT.

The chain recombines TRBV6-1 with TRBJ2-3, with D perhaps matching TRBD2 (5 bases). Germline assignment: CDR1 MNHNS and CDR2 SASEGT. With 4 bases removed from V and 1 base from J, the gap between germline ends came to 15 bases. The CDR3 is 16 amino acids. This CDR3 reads CASSAQRSLGTDTQYF. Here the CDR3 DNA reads TGTGCCAGCAGTGCTCAGCGGAGCCTGGGCACAGATACGCAGTATTTT.

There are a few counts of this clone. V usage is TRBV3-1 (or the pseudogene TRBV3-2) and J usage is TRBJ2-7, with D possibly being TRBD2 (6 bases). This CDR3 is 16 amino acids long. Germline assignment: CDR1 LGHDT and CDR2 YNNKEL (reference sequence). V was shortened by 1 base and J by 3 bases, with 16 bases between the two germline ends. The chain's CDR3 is CASSQGFRELSYEQYF. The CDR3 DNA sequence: TGTGCCAGCAGCCAAGGGTTCCGGGAGTTGAGCTACGAGCAGTACTTC.

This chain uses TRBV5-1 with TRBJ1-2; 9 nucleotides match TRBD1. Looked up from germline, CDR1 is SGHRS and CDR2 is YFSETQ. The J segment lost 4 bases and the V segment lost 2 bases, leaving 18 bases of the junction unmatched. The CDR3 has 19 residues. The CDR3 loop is CASSLKFGTGNIILYGYTF. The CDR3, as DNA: TGCGCCAGCAGCTTAAAATTTGGGACAGGGAATATCATACTCTATGGCTACACCTTC.

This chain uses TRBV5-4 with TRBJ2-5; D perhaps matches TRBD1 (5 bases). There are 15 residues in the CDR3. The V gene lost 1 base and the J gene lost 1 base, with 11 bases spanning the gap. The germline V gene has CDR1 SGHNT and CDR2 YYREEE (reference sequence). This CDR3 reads CASSLRGSAQETQYF. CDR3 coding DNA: TGTGCCAGCAGCTTGAGGGGAAGTGCCCAAGAGACCCAGTACTTC.

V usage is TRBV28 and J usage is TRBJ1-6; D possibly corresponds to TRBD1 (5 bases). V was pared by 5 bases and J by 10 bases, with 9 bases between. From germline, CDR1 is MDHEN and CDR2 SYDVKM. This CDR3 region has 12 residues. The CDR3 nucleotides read TGTGCCAGCAGTGACAGTTCCTCACCCCTCCACTTT. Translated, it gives CASSDSSSPLHF.

This chain's CDR3 is CASRSGVQGTQYF. The CDR3 DNA reads TGTGCCAGCAGGTCAGGGGTGCAAGGTACGCAGTATTTT. V gene TRBV2 combines with J gene TRBJ2-3, with a tentative D call TRBD1 (6 bases). Trimming stripped 6 bases from V and 8 bases from J, with 15 bases between. This CDR3 spans 13 amino acids. The V gene's germline CDR1 is SNHLY and CDR2 FYNNEI.

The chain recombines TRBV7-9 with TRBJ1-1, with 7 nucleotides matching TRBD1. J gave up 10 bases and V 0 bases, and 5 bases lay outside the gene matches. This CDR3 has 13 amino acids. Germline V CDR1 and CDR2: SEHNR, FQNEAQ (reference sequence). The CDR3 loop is CASSLAGGGGAFF. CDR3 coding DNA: TGTGCCAGCAGCTTAGCAGGGGGCGGTGGAGCTTTCTTT.

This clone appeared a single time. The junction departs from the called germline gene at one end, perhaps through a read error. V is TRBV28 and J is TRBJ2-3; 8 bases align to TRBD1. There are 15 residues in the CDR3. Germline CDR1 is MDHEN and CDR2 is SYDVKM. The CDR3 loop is CASSTPGTGTGTQYF. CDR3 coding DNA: TGTGCCAGCAGTACTCCGGGCACCGGGACAGGTACGCAGTATTTT. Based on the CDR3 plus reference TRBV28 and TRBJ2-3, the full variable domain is DVKVTQSSRYLVKRTGEKVFLECVQDMDHENMFWYRQDPGLGLRLIYFSYDVKMKEKGDIPEGYSVSREKKERFSLILESASTNQTSMYLCASSTPGTGTGTQYFGPGTRLTVL.